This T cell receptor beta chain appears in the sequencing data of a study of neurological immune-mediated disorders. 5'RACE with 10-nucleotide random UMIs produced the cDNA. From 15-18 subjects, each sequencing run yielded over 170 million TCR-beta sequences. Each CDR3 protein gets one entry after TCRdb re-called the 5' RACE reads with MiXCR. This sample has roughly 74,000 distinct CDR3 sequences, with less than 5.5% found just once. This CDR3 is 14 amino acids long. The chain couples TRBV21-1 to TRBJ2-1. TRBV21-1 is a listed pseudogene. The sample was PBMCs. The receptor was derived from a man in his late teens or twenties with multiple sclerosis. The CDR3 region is CASIQTSSYNEQFF. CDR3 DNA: TGTGCCAGCATCCAGACTAGCTCCTACAATGAGCAGTTCTTC.